A single sample is the source of the 21 T cell receptor beta chains below, sequenced in a study of CD8 T cells in Susac syndrome. It was with random hexamers that about 0.45 to 1 ug RNA was reverse transcribed. TCRdb called the immunoSEQ multiplex PCR reads again in MiXCR, with one record for every CDR3 protein. The table lists about 300,000 distinct CDR3 sequences, about 91% of them singletons. Sequencing was done on a sample of CD8+ T cells from PBMCs. The receptors originated from a human donor with multiple sclerosis.

J is TRBJ2-2 and V is TRBV5-4; 7 nucleotides align to TRBD1. The CDR3 sequence is 13 residues long. With V trimmed by 4 bases and J by 5 bases, 2 bases remained unmatched. Germline V gene sequence: CDR1 SGHNT, CDR2 YYREEE (reference sequence). CDR3 nucleotide sequence: TGTGCCAGCAGCCGGACAGGAACCGGGGAGCTGTTTTTT. As protein: CASSRTGTGELFF.

This sequence joins TRBV5-6 and TRBJ2-1, with 10 bases fitting TRBD1. The germline V gene has CDR1 SGHDT and CDR2 YYEEEE. This CDR3 is built from 16 residues. With 2 bases clipped from V and 3 bases from J, the junction kept 5 bases outside the gene matches. As DNA, the CDR3 is TGTGCCAGCAGCTTTCCTGGACAGGGGGTCTACAATGAGCAGTTCTTC. Translation gives CASSFPGQGVYNEQFF.

The V and J genes are TRBV9 and TRBJ2-1, with 12 bases aligning to TRBD2. V lost 3 bases to trimming and J lost 8 bases; unmatched junction nucleotides: 9. Germline-derived CDR1 and CDR2 are SGDLS and YYNGEE. The CDR3 contains 16 residues. The CDR3 coding sequence is TGTGCCAGCAGCGCCGGACTAGCGGGGACGCGCCATGAGCAGTTCTTC. It specifies CASSAGLAGTRHEQFF.

The chain has TRBV7-2 and TRBJ2-3, with 7 bases lining up with TRBD1. The CDR3 runs to 16 residues. The J segment lost 2 bases and the V segment lost 4 bases, leaving 9 bases of the junction unmatched. Germline V gene sequence: CDR1 SGHTA, CDR2 FQGNSA. CDR3 residues: CASSSPWDRLTDTQYF. The DNA of the CDR3 is TGTGCCAGCAGCTCCCCATGGGACAGACTCACAGATACGCAGTATTTT.

The chain links TRBV7-9 to TRBJ1-3; perhaps TRBD1 as D (5 bases). Germline V gives CDR1 SEHNR, CDR2 FQNEAQ (reference sequence). CDR3 length equals 16 residues. The germline V and J ends were trimmed by 4 bases and 0 bases, with 13 bases remaining between them. CDR3 sequence reads: CASSSRMGGSGNTIYF. In DNA, the CDR3 is TGTGCCAGCAGCTCTCGCATGGGGGGCTCTGGAAACACCATATATTTT.

The rearrangement joins TRBV27 to TRBJ1-6; D is uncertain. CDR1 is MNHEY, CDR2 SMNVEV, per germline (reference sequence). The CDR3 length is 15 residues. V lost 8 bases to trimming and J lost 0 bases, with 11 bases between them. This CDR3 reads CASGLLGSYNSPLHF. In DNA, the CDR3 is TGTGCCAGCGGACTCCTTGGCTCCTATAATTCACCCCTCCACTTT.

This rearrangement joins TRBV20-1 to TRBJ2-5, with 7 nucleotides matching TRBD2. The length of the CDR3 is 14 residues. Germline V gene sequence: CDR1 DFQATT, CDR2 SNEGSKA (reference sequence). Germline trimming cut 3 bases from V and 0 bases from J; bases unmatched to any gene: 4. Written as DNA, the CDR3 is TGCAGTGCTAGGAGCGGGGAGCACCAAGAGACCCAGTACTTC. This codes for CSARSGEHQETQYF.

Here the CDR3 DNA reads TGTGCCAGCAGTACCCGGGACTCCTCGGCCGAGCAGTACTTC. As protein: CASSTRDSSAEQYF. This chain uses TRBV6-1 with TRBJ2-7; TRBD2 is a possible D gene (6 bases). This CDR3 spans 14 amino acids. The germline gives CDR1 MNHNS, CDR2 SASEGT. The germline V and J ends were trimmed by 5 bases and 6 bases, with 17 bases remaining between them.

This rearrangement joins TRBV27 to TRBJ2-1, with 9 nucleotides matching TRBD1. The V gene end was trimmed by 2 bases and the J gene end by 3 bases; junction bases not matched to a gene: 2. CDR1 and CDR2 from the germline V gene are MNHEY and SMNVEV (reference sequence). The CDR3 is made up of 15 amino acids. The CDR3 nucleotides are TGTGCCAGCAGTTTACGGACAGGGGACTACAATGAGCAGTTCTTC. Amino acids: CASSLRTGDYNEQFF.

This chain links TRBV19 with TRBJ2-2; a weak D match, TRBD1 (6 bases). Trimming shortened V by 6 bases and J by 8 bases, and 16 bases separated the two germline ends. Germline-derived CDR1 and CDR2 are LNHDA and SQIVND (reference sequence). The CDR3 is 14 amino acids. CDR3 DNA sequence: TGTGCCAGTAGAACAGGGATGTCACGGGGGGAGCTGTTTTTT. Translated: CASRTGMSRGELFF.

The chain couples TRBV28 to TRBJ2-7, with D maybe TRBD2 (6 bases). CDR3 size: 12 residues. V was cut by 5 bases and J by 9 bases, with 14 bases left in between. From germline, CDR1 is MDHEN and CDR2 SYDVKM. The CDR3 protein is CASSLPLGGQYF. Written as DNA, the CDR3 is TGTGCCAGCAGTCTCCCCCTGGGGGGGCAGTACTTC.

V gene TRBV19 combines with J gene TRBJ2-2; no firm D call. CDR3 length equals 13 residues. The germline V gene has CDR1 LNHDA and CDR2 SQIVND (reference sequence). The V end was cut by 5 bases, the J end by 1 base, with 5 bases between. The CDR3 DNA sequence: TGTGCCAGTAGTTCAGGGAACACCGGGGAGCTGTTTTTT. This codes for CASSSGNTGELFF.

V and J are TRBV27 and TRBJ2-2; D is uncertain. The V gene's germline CDR1 is MNHEY and CDR2 SMNVEV (reference sequence). The CDR3 sequence is 13 residues long. With 4 bases removed from V and 6 bases from J, the gap between germline ends came to 9 bases. The CDR3 DNA is TGTGCCAGCAGTTCCCTAAGCGCCGGGGAGCTGTTTTTT. It codes for CASSSLSAGELFF.

The chain joins TRBV4-1 to TRBJ2-7; 11 bases are shared with TRBD2. The germline V gene encodes CDR1 MGHRA and CDR2 YSYEKL. This CDR3 has 15 residues. V shed 1 base, J shed 5 bases, and the junction held 4 bases outside the gene matches. CDR3 in DNA: TGCGCCAGCAGCCAAGTAGCGGGAGGGTGGAACGAGCAGTACTTC. Residues: CASSQVAGGWNEQYF.

The rearrangement uses TRBV4-3 and TRBJ1-2, with 8 positions matching TRBD1. In germline, CDR1 is LGHNA, CDR2 YSLEER. V was pared by 0 bases and J by 7 bases, with 7 bases of the junction left unmatched. The CDR3 sequence is 15 residues long. Written as DNA, the CDR3 is TGCGCCAGCAGCCAAGATTCGACAGGGGTGATTGGCTACACCTTC. Protein: CASSQDSTGVIGYTF.

This clonotype was observed a single time. The rearrangement links TRBV28 to TRBJ2-1; TRBD2 aligns across 12 bases. The trim removed 6 bases at V and 8 bases at J, leaving 8 bases unmatched. This CDR3 is 15 amino acids long. Germline CDR1 and CDR2: MDHEN and SYDVKM. The CDR3, as DNA: TGTGCCAGCAGACTGACTAGCGGGAGATTAGATGAGCAGTTCTTC. It yields the protein CASRLTSGRLDEQFF. Complete variable domain (other parts from reference TRBV28 and TRBJ2-1): DVKVTQSSRYLVKRTGEKVFLECVQDMDHENMFWYRQDPGLGLRLIYFSYDVKMKEKGDIPEGYSVSREKKERFSLILESASTNQTSMYLCASRLTSGRLDEQFFGPGTRLTVL.

The chain has TRBV27 and TRBJ2-1; perhaps D is TRBD1 or TRBD2 (5 bases each). Germline V lookup: CDR1 MNHEY, CDR2 SMNVEV (reference sequence). The CDR3 is 17 amino acids. Between the trimmed V and J ends, which lost 3 bases and 8 bases, there was a span of 23 bases. CDR3 sequence (DNA): TGTGCCAGCAGTTTTTTGAGTTTTGGGACCCCTCACCATGAGCAGTTCTTC. Translation gives CASSFLSFGTPHHEQFF.

The chain recombines TRBV11-2 with TRBJ2-6, with D maybe TRBD2 (6 bases). The CDR3 loop spans 17 amino acids. V lost 5 bases and J 0 bases, leaving 14 bases between the germline ends. The V gene's germline CDR1 is SGHAT and CDR2 FQNNGV. CDR3 protein: CASSTRDSSSGANVLTF. The CDR3 DNA reads as TGTGCCAGCAGCACACGGGACTCCAGCTCTGGGGCCAACGTCCTGACTTTC.

The chain joins TRBV7-6 to TRBJ2-7; 9 nucleotides line up with TRBD1. Unmatched junction bases numbered 6, after V lost 3 bases and J lost 3 bases. Per the germline V gene, CDR1 is SGHVS and CDR2 is FNYEAQ. This CDR3 region has 15 residues. In DNA form, the CDR3 reads TGTGCCAGCAGCTTCGACAGGGGGGAAGTCTACGAGCAGTACTTC. This translates into CASSFDRGEVYEQYF.

V and J are TRBV30 and TRBJ2-2; TRBD1 is a possible D gene (6 bases). The CDR3 is 14 residues long. Germline V gene sequence: CDR1 GTSNPN, CDR2 SVGIG (reference sequence). V dropped 3 bases and J dropped 4 bases, with 12 bases sitting between them. In nucleotides, the CDR3 is TGTGCCTGGAGGGTGGGACATATCACCGGGGAGCTGTTTTTT. Its translation is CAWRVGHITGELFF.

The V call is TRBV20-1, the J call TRBJ1-1, with no clear D. The ends were cut back, 1 base at V and 3 bases at J, with 9 bases in the middle. The CDR3 runs to 13 residues. From germline, CDR1 is DFQATT and CDR2 SNEGSKA (reference sequence). CDR3 in amino acids: CSARGVWDTEAFF. For the CDR3, the DNA is TGCAGTGCTAGAGGGGTATGGGACACTGAAGCTTTCTTT.